This TCR beta chain came from a study of CD8 T cells in ankylosing spondylitis. TCRdb analysed the 5' RACE reads with MiXCR anew, one entry per CDR3 protein. Among about 180,000 distinct CDR3 sequences listed, around a tenth were seen once. The CDR3 sequence is 14 residues long. V shed 1 base and J shed 8 bases, with 12 bases lying between them. CDR1 is SGHDN, CDR2 FVKESK, per germline. This receptor was identified in a female donor with ankylosing spondylitis or in good health (not recorded which). What was sequenced was blood, either unsorted or a sorted T cell fraction (not recorded which). The chain carries TRBV14 and TRBJ2-4, with unresolved D. CDR3 coding DNA: TGTGCCAGCAGCCAAGCTAGTCTGGTAGACATTCAGTACTTC. This gives the protein CASSQASLVDIQYF.